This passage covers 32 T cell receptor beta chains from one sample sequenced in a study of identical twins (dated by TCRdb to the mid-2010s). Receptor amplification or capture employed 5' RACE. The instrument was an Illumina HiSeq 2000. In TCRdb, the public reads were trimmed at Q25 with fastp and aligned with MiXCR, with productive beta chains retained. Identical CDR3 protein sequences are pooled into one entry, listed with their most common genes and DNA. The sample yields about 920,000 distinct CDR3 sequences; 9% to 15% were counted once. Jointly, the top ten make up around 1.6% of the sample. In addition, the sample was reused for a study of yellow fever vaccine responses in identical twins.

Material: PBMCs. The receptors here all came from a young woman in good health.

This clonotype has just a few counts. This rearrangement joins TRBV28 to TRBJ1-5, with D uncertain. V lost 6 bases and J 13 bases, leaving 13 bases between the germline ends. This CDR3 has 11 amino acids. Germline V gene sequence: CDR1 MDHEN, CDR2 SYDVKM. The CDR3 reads CASSPTGSQHF. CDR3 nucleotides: TGTGCCAGCAGCCCCACTGGCTCACAGCATTTT.

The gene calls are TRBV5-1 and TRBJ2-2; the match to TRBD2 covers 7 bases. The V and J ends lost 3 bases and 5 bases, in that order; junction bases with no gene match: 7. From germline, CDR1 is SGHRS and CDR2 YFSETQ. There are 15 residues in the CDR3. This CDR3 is CASSSREVETGELFF. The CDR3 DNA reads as TGCGCCAGCAGCTCTCGGGAGGTGGAAACCGGGGAGCTGTTTTTT.

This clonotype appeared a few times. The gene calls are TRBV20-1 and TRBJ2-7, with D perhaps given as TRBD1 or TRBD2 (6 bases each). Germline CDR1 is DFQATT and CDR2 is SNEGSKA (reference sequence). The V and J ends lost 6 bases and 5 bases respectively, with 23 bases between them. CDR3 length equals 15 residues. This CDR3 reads CSANEQGGGMNEQYV. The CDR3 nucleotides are TGCAGTGCCAATGAACAAGGGGGAGGTATGAACGAGCAGTACGTC.

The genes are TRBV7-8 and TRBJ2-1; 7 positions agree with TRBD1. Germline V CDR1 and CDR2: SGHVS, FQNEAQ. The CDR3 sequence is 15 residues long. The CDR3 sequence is CNSNRDRVSYNEQFF. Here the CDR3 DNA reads TGTAACAGCAACCGAGACAGGGTCTCCTACAATGAGCAGTTCTTC.

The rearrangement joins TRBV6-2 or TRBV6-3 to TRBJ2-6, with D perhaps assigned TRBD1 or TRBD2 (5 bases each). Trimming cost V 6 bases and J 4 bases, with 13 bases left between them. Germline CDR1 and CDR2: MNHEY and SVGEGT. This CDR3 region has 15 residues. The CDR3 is CASSPSGTGANVLTF. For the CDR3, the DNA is TGTGCCAGCAGCCCCTCGGGGACCGGGGCCAACGTCCTGACTTTC.

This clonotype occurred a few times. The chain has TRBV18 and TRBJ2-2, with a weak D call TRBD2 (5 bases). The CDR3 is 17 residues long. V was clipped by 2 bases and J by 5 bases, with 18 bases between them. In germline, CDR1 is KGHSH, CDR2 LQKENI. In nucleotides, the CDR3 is TGTGCCAGCTCACCAGTCCCGGGCGCCCGAGGGACCGGGGAGCTGTTTTTT. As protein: CASSPVPGARGTGELFF. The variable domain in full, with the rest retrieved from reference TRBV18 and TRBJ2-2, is NAGVMQNPRHLVRRRGQEARLRCSPMKGHSHVYWYRQLPEEGLKFMVYLQKENIIDESGMPKERFSAEFPKEGPSILRIQQVVRGDSAAYFCASSPVPGARGTGELFFGEGSRLTVL.

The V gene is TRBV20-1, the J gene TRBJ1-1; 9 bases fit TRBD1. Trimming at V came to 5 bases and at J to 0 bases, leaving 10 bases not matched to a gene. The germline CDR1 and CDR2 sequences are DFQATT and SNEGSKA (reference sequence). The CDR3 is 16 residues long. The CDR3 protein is CSASRDREFVNTEAFF. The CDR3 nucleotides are TGCAGTGCTTCCCGGGACAGGGAGTTTGTGAACACTGAAGCTTTCTTT.

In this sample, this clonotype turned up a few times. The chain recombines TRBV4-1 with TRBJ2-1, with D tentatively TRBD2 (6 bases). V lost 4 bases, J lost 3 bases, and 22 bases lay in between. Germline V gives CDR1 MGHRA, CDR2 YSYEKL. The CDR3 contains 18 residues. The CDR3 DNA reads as TGCGCCAGCAGCCCAAGCCCCGCCCGGGGGAGAAACTACAATGAGCAGTTCTTC. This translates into CASSPSPARGRNYNEQFF.

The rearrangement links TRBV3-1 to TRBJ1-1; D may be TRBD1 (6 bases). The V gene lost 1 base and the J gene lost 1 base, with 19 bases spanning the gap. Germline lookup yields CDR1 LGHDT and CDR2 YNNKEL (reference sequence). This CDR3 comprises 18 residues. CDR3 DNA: TGTGCCAGCAGCCAAGTTGGGGGCGCGGTCGGAAGGAACACTGAAGCTTTCTTT. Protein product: CASSQVGGAVGRNTEAFF. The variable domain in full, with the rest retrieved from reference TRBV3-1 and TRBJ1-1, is DTAVSQTPKYLVTQMGNDKSIKCEQNLGHDTMYWYKQDSKKFLKIMFSYNNKELIINETVPNRFSPKSPDKAHLNLHINSLELGDSAVYFCASSQVGGAVGRNTEAFFGQGTRLTVV.

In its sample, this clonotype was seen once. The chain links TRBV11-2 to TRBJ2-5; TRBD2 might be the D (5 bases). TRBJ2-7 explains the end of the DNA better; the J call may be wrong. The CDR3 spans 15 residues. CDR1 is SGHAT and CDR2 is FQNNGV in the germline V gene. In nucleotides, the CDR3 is TGTGCCAGCAGCCCAGTCGGCCAAGTCGGAGGCGAGCAGTACTTC. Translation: CASSPVGQVGGEQYF.

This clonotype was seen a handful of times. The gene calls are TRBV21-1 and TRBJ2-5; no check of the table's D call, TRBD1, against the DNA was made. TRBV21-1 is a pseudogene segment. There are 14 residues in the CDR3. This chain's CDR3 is CASGGRRRQETQYF. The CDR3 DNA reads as TGTGCTTCAGGGGGCCGGAGGCGCCAAGAGACCCAGTACTTC.

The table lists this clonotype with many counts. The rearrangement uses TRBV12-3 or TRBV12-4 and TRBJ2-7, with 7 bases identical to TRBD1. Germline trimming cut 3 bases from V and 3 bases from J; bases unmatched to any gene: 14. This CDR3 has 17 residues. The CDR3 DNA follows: TGTGCCAGCAGTTTTATGTCCGAGACAGGGTGGTTCTACGAGCAGTACTTC. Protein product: CASSFMSETGWFYEQYF.

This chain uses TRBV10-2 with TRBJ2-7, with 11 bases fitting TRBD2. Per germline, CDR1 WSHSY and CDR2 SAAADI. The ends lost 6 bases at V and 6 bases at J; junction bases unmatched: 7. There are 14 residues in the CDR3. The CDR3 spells CASRTSGTSGEQYF. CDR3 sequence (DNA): TGCGCCAGCAGGACTAGCGGGACGTCTGGCGAGCAGTACTTC.

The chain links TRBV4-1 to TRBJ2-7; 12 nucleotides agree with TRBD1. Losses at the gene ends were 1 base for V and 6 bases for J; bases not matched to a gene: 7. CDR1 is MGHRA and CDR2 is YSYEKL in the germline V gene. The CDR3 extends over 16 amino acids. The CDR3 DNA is TGCGCCAGCAGCCAAGTTTCCGGGACAGGGGGCCTCGAGCAGTACTTC. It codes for CASSQVSGTGGLEQYF.

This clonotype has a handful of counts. CDR3 protein: CASTERDKSYEQYF. CDR3 nucleotides: TGTGCCAGCACCGAGCGGGATAAGTCCTACGAGCAGTACTTC. This chain uses TRBV6-2 or TRBV6-3 with TRBJ2-7, with 7 bases that match TRBD2. Trimming removed 7 bases from V and 1 base from J; junction bases left unmatched: 7. The CDR3 has 14 amino acids. CDR1 is MNHEY, CDR2 SVGEGT, per germline.

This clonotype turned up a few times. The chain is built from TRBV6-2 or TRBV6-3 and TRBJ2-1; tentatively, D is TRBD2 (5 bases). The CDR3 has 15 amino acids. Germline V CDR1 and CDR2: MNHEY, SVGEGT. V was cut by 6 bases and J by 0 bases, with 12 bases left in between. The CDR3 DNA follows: TGTGCCAGCAGCCGCTATGGGAGCTCCTACAATGAGCAGTTCTTC. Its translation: CASSRYGSSYNEQFF.

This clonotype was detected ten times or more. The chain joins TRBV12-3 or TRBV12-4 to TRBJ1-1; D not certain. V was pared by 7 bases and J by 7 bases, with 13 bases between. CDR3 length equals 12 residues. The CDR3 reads CASTETIDEAFF. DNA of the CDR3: TGTGCCAGCACCGAGACAATTGATGAAGCTTTCTTT.

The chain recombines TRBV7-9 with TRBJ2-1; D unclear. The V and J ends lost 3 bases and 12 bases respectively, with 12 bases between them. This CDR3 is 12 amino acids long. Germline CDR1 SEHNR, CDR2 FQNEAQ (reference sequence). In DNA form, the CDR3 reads TGTGCCAGCAGCTTCCCTCCCATAGGGCAGTTCTTC. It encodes CASSFPPIGQFF.

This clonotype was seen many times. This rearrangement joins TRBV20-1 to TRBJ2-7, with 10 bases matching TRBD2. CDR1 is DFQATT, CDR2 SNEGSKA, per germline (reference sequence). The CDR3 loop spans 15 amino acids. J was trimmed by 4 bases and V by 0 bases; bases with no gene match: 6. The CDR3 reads CSARDRTSGIYEQYF. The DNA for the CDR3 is TGCAGTGCTAGAGATCGGACTAGCGGTATATACGAGCAGTACTTC.

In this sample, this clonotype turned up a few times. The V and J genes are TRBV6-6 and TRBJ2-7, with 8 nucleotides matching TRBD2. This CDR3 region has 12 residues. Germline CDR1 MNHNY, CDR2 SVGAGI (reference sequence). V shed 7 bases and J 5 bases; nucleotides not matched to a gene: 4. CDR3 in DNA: TGTGCCAGCACCCGGGGGGGCGACGAGCAGTACTTC. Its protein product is CASTRGGDEQYF.

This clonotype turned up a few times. This CDR3 is CSARDYRGGEQYF. The CDR3, as DNA: TGCAGTGCTAGGGACTACAGGGGTGGCGAGCAGTACTTC. This sequence joins TRBV20-1 and TRBJ2-7; D might be TRBD1 (7 bases). CDR1 DFQATT and CDR2 SNEGSKA come from the germline V gene (reference sequence). Trimming took off 3 bases at V and 6 bases at J, with 15 bases between the two ends. CDR3 size: 13 residues.

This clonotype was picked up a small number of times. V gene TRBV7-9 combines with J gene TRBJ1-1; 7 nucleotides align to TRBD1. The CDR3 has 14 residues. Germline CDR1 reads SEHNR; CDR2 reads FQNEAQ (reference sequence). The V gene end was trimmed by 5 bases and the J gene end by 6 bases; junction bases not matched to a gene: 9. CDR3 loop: CASSDRERVSEAFF. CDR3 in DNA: TGTGCCAGCAGCGACAGGGAGAGGGTCTCTGAAGCTTTCTTT.

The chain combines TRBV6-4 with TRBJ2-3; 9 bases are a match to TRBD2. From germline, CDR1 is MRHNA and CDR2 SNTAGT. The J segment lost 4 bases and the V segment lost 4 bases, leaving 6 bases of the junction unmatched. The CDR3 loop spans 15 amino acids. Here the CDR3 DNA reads TGTGCCAGCAGTGGTGATAGCGGGAGCCCAGATACGCAGTATTTT. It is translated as CASSGDSGSPDTQYF.

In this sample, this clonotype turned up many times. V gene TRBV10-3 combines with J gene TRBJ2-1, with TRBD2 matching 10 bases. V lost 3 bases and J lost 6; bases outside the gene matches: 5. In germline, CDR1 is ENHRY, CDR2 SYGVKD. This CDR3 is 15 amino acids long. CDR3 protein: CAISEGLAAANEQFF. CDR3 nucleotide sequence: TGTGCCATCAGTGAAGGACTAGCGGCAGCCAATGAGCAGTTCTTC.

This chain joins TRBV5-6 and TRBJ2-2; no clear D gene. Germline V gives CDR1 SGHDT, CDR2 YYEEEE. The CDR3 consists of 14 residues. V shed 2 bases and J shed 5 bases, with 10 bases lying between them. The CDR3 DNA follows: TGTGCCAGCAGCTTTGAGGCTGGGACCGGGGAGCTGTTTTTT. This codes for CASSFEAGTGELFF.

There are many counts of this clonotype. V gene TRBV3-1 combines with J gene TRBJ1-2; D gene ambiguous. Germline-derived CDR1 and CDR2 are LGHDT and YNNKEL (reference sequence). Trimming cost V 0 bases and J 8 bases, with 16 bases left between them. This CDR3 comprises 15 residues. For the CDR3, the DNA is TGTGCCAGCAGCCAAGATCTCAGACTCTTGAAGGGCTACACCTTC. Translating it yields CASSQDLRLLKGYTF.

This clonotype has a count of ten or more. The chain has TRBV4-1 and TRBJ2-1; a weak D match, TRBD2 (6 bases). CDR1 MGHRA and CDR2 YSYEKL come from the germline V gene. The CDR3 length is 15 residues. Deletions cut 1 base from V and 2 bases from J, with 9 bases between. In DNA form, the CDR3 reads TGCGCCAGCAGCCAAGGTGGGGAGGCCTACAATGAGCAGTTCTTC. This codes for CASSQGGEAYNEQFF.

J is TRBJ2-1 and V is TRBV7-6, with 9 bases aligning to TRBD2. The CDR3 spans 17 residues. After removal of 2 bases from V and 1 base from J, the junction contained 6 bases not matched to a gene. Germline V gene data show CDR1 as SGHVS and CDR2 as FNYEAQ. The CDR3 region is CASSLRSSGNSYNEQFF. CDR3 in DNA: TGTGCCAGCAGCTTACGGTCTAGCGGGAATTCCTACAATGAGCAGTTCTTC.

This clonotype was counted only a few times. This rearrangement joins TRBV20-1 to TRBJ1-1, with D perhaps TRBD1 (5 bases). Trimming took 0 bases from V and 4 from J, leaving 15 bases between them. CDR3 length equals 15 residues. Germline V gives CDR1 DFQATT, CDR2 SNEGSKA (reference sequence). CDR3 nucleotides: TGCAGTGCTAGAGATCTAAGGGGCGAGAGCACTGAAGCTTTCTTT. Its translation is CSARDLRGESTEAFF.

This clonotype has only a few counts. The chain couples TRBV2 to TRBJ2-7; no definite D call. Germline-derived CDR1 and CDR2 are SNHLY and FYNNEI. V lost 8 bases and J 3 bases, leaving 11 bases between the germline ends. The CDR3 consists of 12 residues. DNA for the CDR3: TGTGCCAGCCGTGGGTCGTACTACGAGCAGTACGTC. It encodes CASRGSYYEQYV.

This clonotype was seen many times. The DNA for the CDR3 is TGTGCCATCACCTCGAACTCCCGGGGCACTGAAGCTTTCTTT. Protein sequence: CAITSNSRGTEAFF. V is TRBV10-3 and J is TRBJ1-1; D is ambiguous. The CDR3 is 14 amino acids. The germline V gene has CDR1 ENHRY and CDR2 SYGVKD. V lost 7 bases and J 4 bases, leaving 16 bases between the germline ends.

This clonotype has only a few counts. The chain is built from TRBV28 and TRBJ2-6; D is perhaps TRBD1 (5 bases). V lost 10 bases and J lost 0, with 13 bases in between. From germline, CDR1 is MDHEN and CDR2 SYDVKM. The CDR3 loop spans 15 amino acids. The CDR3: CATSGHVSGANVLTF. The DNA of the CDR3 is TGTGCCACCTCTGGACACGTCTCTGGGGCCAACGTCCTGACTTTC.